These 26 T cell receptor beta chains were all obtained from the same sample, sequenced in a study of shared clonotypes between healthy human individuals. The protocol was immunoSEQ multiplex PCR, while the TCRdb copy is restricted to in-frame clones and leaves out a portion. The sample has about 750,000 clones; 80% to 95% are singletons. Naive CD8 cells comprised CD45RO-negative, CCR7-positively selected cells, excluding terminally differentiated effector memory CD45RA+ cells. The sequenced material came from naive CD8+ T cells sorted from blood. These receptors came from a man in his thirties or forties in good health.

A remark on this clone: This same CDR3 is encoded by further DNA sequences in the sample. The chain uses TRBV9 and TRBJ2-7; possible D gene TRBD1, 6 bases. Germline-derived CDR1 and CDR2 are SGDLS and YYNGEE. The length of the CDR3 is 14 residues. With 0 bases removed from V and 1 base from J, the gap between germline ends came to 8 bases. CDR3 protein: CASSVGRGSYEQYF. CDR3 DNA: TGTGCCAGCAGCGTAGGTAGGGGGTCCTACGAGCAGTACTTC.

The chain joins TRBV7-9 to TRBJ2-1; 14 bases align to TRBD2. The germline V gene encodes CDR1 SEHNR and CDR2 FQNEAQ (reference sequence). V lost 3 bases to trimming and J lost 1 base; unmatched junction nucleotides: 5. CDR3 size: 18 residues. CDR3 in amino acids: CASSFPGLAGESYNEQFF. The CDR3 DNA reads as TGTGCCAGCAGCTTCCCGGGACTAGCGGGAGAGTCCTACAATGAGCAGTTCTTC.

The V and J genes are TRBV25-1 and TRBJ1-1; perhaps TRBD1 as D (5 bases). The CDR3 contains 13 residues. Trimming left V 4 bases short and J 5 bases short, with 11 bases between. Germline CDR1 is MGHDK and CDR2 is SYGVNS. DNA of the CDR3: TGTGCCAGCAGTGCGCAGGGTTGGACTGAAGCTTTCTTT. It yields the protein CASSAQGWTEAFF.

The chain joins TRBV4-1 to TRBJ2-3, with a possible D match to TRBD2 (6 bases). This CDR3 has 16 residues. Per germline, CDR1 MGHRA and CDR2 YSYEKL. Trimming removed 2 bases at V and 6 bases at J, with 18 bases between. The DNA of the CDR3 is TGCGCCAGCAGCCAATGGCCGGGAGAGAGAGGCGATACGCAGTATTTT. It codes for CASSQWPGERGDTQYF.

Points on this clone: This sample includes further DNA sequences coding for the same CDR3. The genes are TRBV27 and TRBJ2-7, with D maybe TRBD2 (6 bases). This CDR3 region has 14 residues. CDR1 is MNHEY and CDR2 is SMNVEV in the germline V gene (reference sequence). V was clipped by 6 bases and J by 0 bases, with 12 bases between them. CDR3 protein: CASSGTASSYEQYF. The CDR3, as DNA: TGTGCCAGCAGCGGGACTGCTAGCTCCTACGAGCAGTACTTC.

The chain is built from TRBV27 and TRBJ2-7, with D unclear. The CDR3 has 14 amino acids. Between the trimmed V and J ends, which lost 8 bases and 0 bases, there was a span of 14 bases. Germline loops: CDR1 MNHEY, CDR2 SMNVEV (reference sequence). The CDR3 is CASWPVRNSYEQYF. CDR3 bases: TGTGCCAGCTGGCCCGTCAGGAACTCCTACGAGCAGTACTTC.

The V gene is TRBV29-1, the J gene TRBJ2-1; TRBD1 aligns across 7 bases. The CDR3 runs 15 residues. Trimming took 6 bases from V and 7 from J; bases not matched to a gene: 15. In germline, CDR1 is SQVTM, CDR2 ANQGSEA. The CDR3 DNA reads TGCAGCGTACCTCACCGGGACAGATTCTTAAATGAGCAGTTCTTC. It specifies CSVPHRDRFLNEQFF.

The chain joins TRBV4-2 to TRBJ2-1; 7 bases are a match to TRBD2. The V gene end was trimmed by 3 bases and the J gene end by 6 bases; junction bases not matched to a gene: 5. The CDR3 contains 14 residues. CDR1 and CDR2 (germline): LGHNA, YNFKEQ. The CDR3 reads CASSQPGLLNEQFF. The CDR3 region has the DNA TGTGCCAGCAGCCAGCCGGGACTACTCAATGAGCAGTTCTTC.

The chain is built from TRBV6-1 and TRBJ1-1, with D possibly matching TRBD1 (5 bases). The ends were cut back, 6 bases at V and 5 bases at J, with 7 bases in the middle. Germline CDR1 and CDR2: MNHNS and SASEGT. The CDR3 covers 11 residues. DNA for the CDR3: TGTGCCAGCAGGCAGGGAACTGAAGCTTTCTTT. Protein sequence: CASRQGTEAFF.

The V and J genes are TRBV6-1 and TRBJ2-7, with TRBD1 identical over 7 bases. CDR1 MNHNS and CDR2 SASEGT come from the germline V gene. This CDR3 region has 15 residues. Trimming took 2 bases from V and 2 from J; bases not matched to a gene: 6. CDR3 nucleotides: TGTGCCAGCAGTGAACTCTGGACAGGAGCCTACGAGCAGTACTTC. Protein: CASSELWTGAYEQYF.

The chain carries TRBV2 and TRBJ1-3; the D is unclear. The CDR3 contains 14 residues. Trimming stripped 7 bases from V and 3 bases from J, with 13 bases between. Germline CDR1 reads SNHLY; CDR2 reads FYNNEI. CDR3: CASTTATSGNTIYF. The CDR3 DNA follows: TGTGCCAGCACTACCGCGACGAGTGGAAACACCATATATTTT.

The chain joins TRBV7-8 to TRBJ1-3, with D tentatively TRBD1 (6 bases). The CDR3 loop spans 14 amino acids. Germline CDR1 and CDR2: SGHVS and FQNEAQ. The V gene lost 6 bases and the J gene lost 0 bases, with 9 bases spanning the gap. CDR3 bases: TGTGCCAGCAGGGACAGCAGCTCTGGAAACACCATATATTTT. This codes for CASRDSSSGNTIYF.

The chain carries TRBV9 and TRBJ1-1; 9 bases align to TRBD1. CDR1 and CDR2 from the germline V gene are SGDLS and YYNGEE. The J segment lost 5 bases and the V segment lost 0 bases, leaving 5 bases of the junction unmatched. The CDR3 runs 15 residues. In DNA form, the CDR3 reads TGTGCCAGCAGCGTAGCCGGGACAGGGAGGACTGAAGCTTTCTTT. Its protein is CASSVAGTGRTEAFF.

This sequence joins TRBV7-9 and TRBJ2-1; D may match TRBD1 or TRBD2 (5 bases each). V was clipped by 7 bases and J by 8 bases, with 18 bases between them. The CDR3 is 14 residues long. Germline-derived CDR1 and CDR2 are SEHNR and FQNEAQ (reference sequence). The chain's CDR3 is CASISGSGLDEQFF. As DNA, the CDR3 is TGTGCCAGCATCTCAGGTTCGGGGCTCGATGAGCAGTTCTTC.

This clone appeared a single time. The CDR3: CASTWRTGELFF. The CDR3 DNA follows: TGTGCCAGCACCTGGAGGACCGGGGAGCTGTTTTTT. The chain carries TRBV5-4 and TRBJ2-2; perhaps TRBD2 as D (5 bases). V lost 6 bases, J lost 5 bases, and 8 bases lay in between. The CDR3 has 12 residues. Germline CDR1 reads SGHNT; CDR2 reads YYREEE (reference sequence).

In this sample, this clone turned up once. CDR3 amino acids: CASSLALREEYNEQFF. The CDR3 DNA sequence: TGTGCCAGCAGCTTAGCGTTGCGGGAGGAGTACAATGAGCAGTTCTTC. This rearrangement joins TRBV11-1 to TRBJ2-1, with 8 bases identical to TRBD2. The CDR3 has 16 amino acids. V lost 0 bases to trimming and J lost 4 bases; unmatched junction nucleotides: 5. The germline CDR1 and CDR2 sequences are SGHAT and FQDESV (reference sequence).

In the case of this clone: Additional DNA sequences in this sample encode the identical CDR3. The chain employs TRBV7-9 and TRBJ2-1, with 7 bases aligning to TRBD2. V was pared by 4 bases and J by 3 bases, with 3 bases of the junction left unmatched. The CDR3 consists of 14 residues. Per germline, CDR1 SEHNR and CDR2 FQNEAQ (reference sequence). The CDR3 DNA reads as TGTGCCAGCAGCTCTGGGACTAACTACAATGAGCAGTTCTTC. Translating gives CASSSGTNYNEQFF.

V is TRBV11-2 and J is TRBJ2-5; D not certain. Germline CDR1 SGHAT, CDR2 FQNNGV. This CDR3 is 14 amino acids long. The V end lost 4 bases, the J end lost 2 bases, and 11 bases lay between the germline ends. The CDR3 DNA is TGTGCCAGCAGCTCCTATACGGTACAAGAGACCCAGTACTTC. It specifies CASSSYTVQETQYF.

The rearrangement joins TRBV19 to TRBJ2-2; unclear D gene. The CDR3 loop spans 20 amino acids. V lost 1 base and J lost 3, with 24 bases in between. The V gene's germline CDR1 is LNHDA and CDR2 SQIVND (reference sequence). The CDR3 DNA sequence: TGTGCCAGTAGTATAGTAAGGAATCTAGGTTCCTTACCCCACACCGGGGAGCTGTTTTTT. Its protein product is CASSIVRNLGSLPHTGELFF.

This clone was counted a few times. The rearrangement uses TRBV5-1 and TRBJ2-5; no clear D. Germline V gene sequence: CDR1 SGHRS, CDR2 YFSETQ. CDR3 length: 15 residues. The V end lost 0 bases, the J end lost 1 base, and 10 bases lay between the germline ends. CDR3 in DNA: TGCGCCAGCAGCTTGGCTGAAAGACCCCAAGAGACCCAGTACTTC. Translating gives CASSLAERPQETQYF.

The gene calls are TRBV7-9 and TRBJ2-1; D possibly uses TRBD1 or TRBD2 (5 bases each). Germline V gene sequence: CDR1 SEHNR, CDR2 FQNEAQ (reference sequence). Trimming removed 5 bases from V and 7 bases from J, with 21 bases in between. The CDR3 runs 16 residues. CDR3 region: CASSTLPAGTANEQFF. The CDR3 DNA follows: TGTGCCAGCAGCACACTTCCGGCAGGGACGGCGAATGAGCAGTTCTTC.

The chain uses TRBV7-8 and TRBJ2-7; TRBD1 agrees at 7 bases. Germline assignment: CDR1 SGHVS and CDR2 FQNEAQ. The CDR3 consists of 17 residues. With 2 bases clipped from V and 5 bases from J, the junction kept 15 bases outside the gene matches. CDR3 amino acids: CASSLPATGRLGDEQYF. CDR3 sequence (DNA): TGTGCCAGCAGCTTACCCGCGACAGGGCGTTTGGGGGACGAGCAGTACTTC.

This chain uses TRBV9 with TRBJ1-3; 9 positions agree with TRBD1. Losses at the gene ends were 4 bases for V and 2 bases for J; bases not matched to a gene: 1. CDR1 is SGDLS, CDR2 YYNGEE, per germline. The CDR3 spans 14 residues. DNA of the CDR3: TGTGCCAGCAGCAGACAGGGGGCTGGAAACACCATATATTTT. Residues: CASSRQGAGNTIYF.

V and J are TRBV29-1 and TRBJ2-3, with 10 bases fitting TRBD1. The V segment lost 4 bases and the J segment 4 bases; nucleotides outside the gene matches: 17. There are 18 residues in the CDR3. Germline V gene lookup returns CDR1 SQVTM and CDR2 ANQGSEA. CDR3 region: CSVVWTGGLAGLADTQYF. As DNA, the CDR3 is TGCAGCGTTGTCTGGACAGGGGGGTTAGCGGGACTCGCAGATACGCAGTATTTT.

This chain links TRBV5-1 with TRBJ2-6; 7 nucleotides line up with TRBD1. Per germline, CDR1 SGHRS and CDR2 YFSETQ. This CDR3 has 18 amino acids. Trimming took 4 bases from V and 0 from J; bases not matched to a gene: 10. CDR3 sequence: CASSVGGPLFSGANVLTF. The DNA of the CDR3 is TGCGCCAGCAGCGTAGGGGGCCCACTATTCTCTGGGGCCAACGTCCTGACTTTC.

A remark on this clone: Other DNA variants within this sample encode the same CDR3. The rearrangement uses TRBV27 and TRBJ2-7; 11 nucleotides line up with TRBD2. Germline trimming cut 5 bases from V and 3 bases from J; bases unmatched to any gene: 6. This CDR3 spans 15 amino acids. CDR1 is MNHEY, CDR2 SMNVEV, per germline (reference sequence). The CDR3 loop reads CASSPGTSGFYEQYF. For the CDR3, the DNA is TGTGCCAGCAGTCCCGGGACTAGCGGCTTCTACGAGCAGTACTTC.